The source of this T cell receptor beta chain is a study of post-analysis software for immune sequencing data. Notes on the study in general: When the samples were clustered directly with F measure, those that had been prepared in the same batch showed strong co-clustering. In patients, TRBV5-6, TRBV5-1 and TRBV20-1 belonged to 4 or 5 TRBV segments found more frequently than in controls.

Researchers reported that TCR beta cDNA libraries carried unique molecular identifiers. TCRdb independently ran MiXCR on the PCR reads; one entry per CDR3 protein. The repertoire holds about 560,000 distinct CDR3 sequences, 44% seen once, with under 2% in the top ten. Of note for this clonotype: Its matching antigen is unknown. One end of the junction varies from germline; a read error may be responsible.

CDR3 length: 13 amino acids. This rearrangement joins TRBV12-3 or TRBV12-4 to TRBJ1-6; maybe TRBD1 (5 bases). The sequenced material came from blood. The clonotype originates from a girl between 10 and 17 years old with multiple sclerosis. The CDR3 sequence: CASSLGVNSPRHF. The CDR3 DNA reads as TGTGCCAGCAGTTTGGGGGTAAACTCACCCCGCCACTTT.